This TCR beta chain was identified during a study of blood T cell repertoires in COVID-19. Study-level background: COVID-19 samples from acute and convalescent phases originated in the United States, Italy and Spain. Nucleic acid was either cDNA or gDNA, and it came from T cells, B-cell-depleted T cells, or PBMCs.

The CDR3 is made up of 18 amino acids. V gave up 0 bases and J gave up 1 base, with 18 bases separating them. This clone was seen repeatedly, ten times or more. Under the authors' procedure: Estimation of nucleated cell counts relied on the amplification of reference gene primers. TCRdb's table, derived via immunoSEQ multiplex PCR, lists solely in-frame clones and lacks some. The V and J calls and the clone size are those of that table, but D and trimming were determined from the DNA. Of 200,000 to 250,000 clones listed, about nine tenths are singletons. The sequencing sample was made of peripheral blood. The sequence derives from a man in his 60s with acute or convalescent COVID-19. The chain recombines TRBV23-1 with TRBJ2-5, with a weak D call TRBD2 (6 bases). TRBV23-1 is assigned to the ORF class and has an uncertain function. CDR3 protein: CASSQSGGVPVPQETQYF. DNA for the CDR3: TGCGCCAGCAGTCAATCAGGCGGGGTTCCTGTGCCCCAAGAGACCCAGTACTTC.